The 23 T cell receptor beta chains in this list originate from one sample, sequenced in a study of cytomegalovirus exposure and HLA in healthy donors. Amplification used 60 Vbeta primers and 13 Jbeta primers. The table came from immunoSEQ multiplex PCR; TCRdb's copy has only in-frame clones and leaves some out. Of 110,000 to 150,000 clones in the sample, roughly 80% were seen once. Sequencing input: PBMCs. These receptors were obtained from a boy aged 2 to 10 in good health and CMV-seronegative.

Only one count was recorded for this clone. V usage is TRBV11-2 and J usage is TRBJ2-1, with D possibly TRBD1 on 5 matching bases. Germline-derived CDR1 and CDR2 are SGHAT and FQNNGV. V lost 6 bases to trimming and J lost 9 bases, with 12 bases between them. There are 12 residues in the CDR3. CDR3 loop: CASRSDSSEQFF. Written as DNA, the CDR3 is TGTGCCAGCAGATCTGACAGCTCTGAGCAGTTCTTC.

This chain joins TRBV18 and TRBJ1-3; TRBD1 matches 8 bases. CDR1 is KGHSH, CDR2 LQKENI, per germline. The CDR3 consists of 16 residues. The ends lost 5 bases at V and 4 bases at J; junction bases unmatched: 10. The CDR3 DNA reads as TGTGCCAGCTCAATCTCAACAGGGGGATCGGGAAACACCATATATTTT. This encodes CASSISTGGSGNTIYF.

V and J are TRBV9 and TRBJ2-1; no firm D call. Germline CDR1 is SGDLS and CDR2 is YYNGEE. This CDR3 is built from 11 residues. Between the trimmed V and J ends, which lost 3 bases and 8 bases, there was a span of 6 bases. The CDR3: CASSDSHEQFF. The CDR3, as DNA: TGTGCCAGCAGCGACTCTCATGAGCAGTTCTTC.

This clone was counted only a few times. The chain couples TRBV28 to TRBJ1-5, with no clear D. There are 14 residues in the CDR3. The V gene lost 3 bases and the J gene lost 9 bases, with 15 bases spanning the gap. Per germline, CDR1 MDHEN and CDR2 SYDVKM. The CDR3 DNA sequence: TGTGCCAGCAGTTTCACCCGGGGTGGGAGGCCCCAGCATTTT. Encoded protein: CASSFTRGGRPQHF.

The rearrangement joins TRBV2 to TRBJ2-3, with TRBD1 matching 7 bases. The CDR3 length is 16 residues. Germline CDR1 is SNHLY and CDR2 is FYNNEI. V shed 3 bases and J 3 bases; nucleotides not matched to a gene: 9. The CDR3 nucleotides read TGTGCCAGCAGTGAGATTGACAGGGTGTCAACAGATACGCAGTATTTT. This sequence encodes CASSEIDRVSTDTQYF.

The V and J genes are TRBV4-3 and TRBJ1-4; 7 bases are shared with TRBD1. The CDR3 covers 15 residues. Germline V gene sequence: CDR1 LGHNA, CDR2 YSLEER. J was trimmed by 3 bases and V by 4 bases; bases with no gene match: 5. Written as DNA, the CDR3 is TGCGCCAGCAGCCCCGGGACAGCTCCTAATGAAAAACTGTTTTTT. Encoded protein: CASSPGTAPNEKLFF.

This rearrangement joins TRBV18 to TRBJ2-1; D not certain. V lost 2 bases and J lost 6, with 8 bases in between. Germline CDR1 and CDR2: KGHSH and LQKENI. The CDR3 sequence is 13 residues long. The DNA of the CDR3 is TGTGCCAGCTCACCAGCGGTAAGCAATGAGCAGTTCTTC. Translating it yields CASSPAVSNEQFF. The variable domain in full, with the rest retrieved from reference TRBV18 and TRBJ2-1, is NAGVMQNPRHLVRRRGQEARLRCSPMKGHSHVYWYRQLPEEGLKFMVYLQKENIIDESGMPKERFSAEFPKEGPSILRIQQVVRGDSAAYFCASSPAVSNEQFFGPGTRLTVL.

The chain employs TRBV29-1 and TRBJ2-7; D gene ambiguous. V lost 7 bases to trimming and J lost 1 base, with 8 bases between them. Germline CDR1 SQVTM, CDR2 ANQGSEA. CDR3 length: 11 amino acids. The CDR3 reads CSAGRSYEQYF. CDR3 nucleotide sequence: TGCAGCGCTGGCAGATCCTACGAGCAGTACTTC.

The chain uses TRBV7-2 and TRBJ2-7; D might be TRBD1 (6 bases). Trimming stripped 5 bases from V and 2 bases from J, with 16 bases between. The CDR3 contains 15 residues. Germline V gene data show CDR1 as SGHTA and CDR2 as FQGNSA. CDR3 protein: CASSINRGNAYEQYF. CDR3 DNA sequence: TGTGCCAGCAGCATTAATAGGGGGAACGCCTACGAGCAGTACTTC.

The V call is TRBV7-9, the J call TRBJ2-7; 7 nucleotides match TRBD1. The V gene's germline CDR1 is SEHNR and CDR2 FQNEAQ (reference sequence). The CDR3 covers 13 residues. With 0 bases clipped from V and 6 bases from J, the junction kept 2 bases outside the gene matches. CDR3 sequence: CASSLAQGPEQYF. In DNA form, the CDR3 reads TGTGCCAGCAGCTTAGCACAGGGGCCCGAGCAGTACTTC.

Only one count was recorded for this clone. This sequence joins TRBV7-9 and TRBJ2-2, with 7 bases lining up with TRBD1. V shed 3 bases and J 5 bases; nucleotides not matched to a gene: 6. CDR3 length: 15 residues. The germline CDR1 and CDR2 sequences are SEHNR and FQNEAQ (reference sequence). The CDR3, as DNA: TGTGCCAGCAGCTTCAACAGGGGCGGAACCGGGGAGCTGTTTTTT. This codes for CASSFNRGGTGELFF.

The chain uses TRBV4-1 and TRBJ2-1; no firm D call. The CDR3 length is 16 residues. V was trimmed by 2 bases and J by 0 bases, leaving 11 bases between them. Germline-derived CDR1 and CDR2 are MGHRA and YSYEKL. The CDR3 DNA is TGCGCCAGCAGCCAATCGGCCCGGAGCTCCTACAATGAGCAGTTCTTC. Its protein product is CASSQSARSSYNEQFF.

This clone was recorded a few times. The V gene is TRBV6-4, the J gene TRBJ2-3; 9 bases are a match to TRBD2. The CDR3 runs 14 residues. Trimming removed 3 bases from V and 4 bases from J; junction bases left unmatched: 2. Germline V lookup: CDR1 MRHNA, CDR2 SNTAGT. CDR3 DNA sequence: TGTGCCAGCAGTGAGCGGGGGGGCCCAGATACGCAGTATTTT. The encoded protein is CASSERGGPDTQYF.

The V call is TRBV28, the J call TRBJ1-2; D unclear. Trimming removed 6 bases from V and 7 bases from J, with 12 bases in between. The CDR3 runs 12 residues. Germline V gene lookup returns CDR1 MDHEN and CDR2 SYDVKM. The CDR3 loop reads CASRSGSRGYTF. The CDR3 nucleotides are TGTGCCAGCAGATCCGGGTCGCGTGGCTACACCTTC.

The genes are TRBV4-3 and TRBJ2-1, with TRBD2 matching 11 bases. The CDR3 is 17 residues long. Germline CDR1 is LGHNA and CDR2 is YSLEER. V lost 5 bases to trimming and J lost 7 bases; unmatched junction nucleotides: 13. The CDR3: CASSIGELAGVKNEQFF. The DNA of the CDR3 is TGCGCCAGCAGCATCGGCGAACTAGCGGGAGTCAAAAATGAGCAGTTCTTC.

The chain carries TRBV7-3 and TRBJ1-2; the D gene is possibly TRBD1 (5 bases). CDR3 length equals 17 residues. V lost 5 bases to trimming and J lost 3 bases, with 22 bases between them. Germline CDR1 SGHTA, CDR2 FQGTGA. The CDR3 sequence is CASSPVPGGTDHYGYTF. DNA of the CDR3: TGTGCCAGCAGCCCAGTGCCGGGCGGGACGGATCACTATGGCTACACCTTC.

The rearrangement uses TRBV5-1 and TRBJ2-5; 11 bases are a match to TRBD2. This CDR3 is 15 amino acids long. After removal of 9 bases from V and 5 bases from J, the junction contained 12 bases not matched to a gene. The germline CDR1 and CDR2 sequences are SGHRS and YFSETQ. CDR3 region: CATSNSGGARETQYF. The CDR3 nucleotides read TGCGCCACGTCAAATAGCGGGGGGGCCCGGGAGACCCAGTACTTC.

The gene calls are TRBV18 and TRBJ2-1, with TRBD2 as a possible D gene (7 bases). Germline CDR1 KGHSH, CDR2 LQKENI. The length of the CDR3 is 16 residues. The ends were cut back, 11 bases at V and 4 bases at J, with 24 bases in the middle. The CDR3 nucleotides are TGTGCCGCGGGGGCCGAGCGGGTTCTCAGATACAATGAGCAGTTCTTC. Translated, it gives CAAGAERVLRYNEQFF.

This clone has more than one count but fewer than ten. The chain has TRBV5-4 and TRBJ1-1; D gene uncertain. The CDR3 spans 14 residues. The germline CDR1 and CDR2 sequences are SGHNT and YYREEE (reference sequence). The V end lost 0 bases, the J end lost 1 base, and 7 bases lay between the germline ends. The CDR3 reads CASSLAVANTEAFF. CDR3 bases: TGTGCCAGCAGCTTGGCCGTAGCGAACACTGAAGCTTTCTTT.

This clone was picked up a small number of times. This rearrangement joins TRBV6-1 to TRBJ2-7; D ambiguous. V was trimmed by 6 bases and J by 6 bases, leaving 18 bases between them. The CDR3 extends over 14 amino acids. Germline CDR1 MNHNS, CDR2 SASEGT. For the CDR3, the DNA is TGTGCCAGCAGCCCCCTAGAATTTAGCAGCGAGCAGTACTTC. It encodes CASSPLEFSSEQYF.

J is TRBJ2-7 and V is TRBV14; D gene unclear. The V and J ends lost 4 bases and 5 bases respectively, with 6 bases between them. The germline CDR1 and CDR2 sequences are SGHDN and FVKESK. CDR3 size: 11 residues. CDR3 bases: TGTGCCAGCAGCCGGAGCCACGAGCAGTACTTC. Translating it yields CASSRSHEQYF.

The chain employs TRBV29-1 and TRBJ2-5, with 10 bases lining up with TRBD1. The DNA end lines up better with TRBJ2-7; the J call may be wrong. Germline CDR1 is SQVTM and CDR2 is ANQGSEA. This CDR3 comprises 15 residues. The CDR3 sequence is CSVEVVGQGRYEQYF. CDR3 DNA sequence: TGCAGCGTTGAGGTGGTGGGACAGGGGCGCTACGAGCAGTACTTC.

V gene TRBV6-4 combines with J gene TRBJ1-1; D ambiguous. The V and J ends lost 8 bases and 4 bases respectively, with 14 bases between them. The CDR3 has 13 residues. From germline, CDR1 is MRHNA and CDR2 SNTAGT. Here the CDR3 DNA reads TGTGCCAGCCGCGAGGGAGGTGGCACTGAAGCTTTCTTT. Its protein is CASREGGGTEAFF.